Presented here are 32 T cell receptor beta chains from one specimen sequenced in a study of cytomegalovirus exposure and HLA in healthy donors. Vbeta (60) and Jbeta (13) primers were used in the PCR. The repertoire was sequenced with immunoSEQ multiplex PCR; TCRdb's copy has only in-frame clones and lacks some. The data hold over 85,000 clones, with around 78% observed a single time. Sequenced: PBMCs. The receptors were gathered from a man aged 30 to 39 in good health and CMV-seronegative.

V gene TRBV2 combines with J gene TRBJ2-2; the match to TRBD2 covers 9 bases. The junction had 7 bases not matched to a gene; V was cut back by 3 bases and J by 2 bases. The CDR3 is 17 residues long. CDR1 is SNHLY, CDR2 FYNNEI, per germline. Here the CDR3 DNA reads TGTGCCAGCAGTGAGCTAGCGGGACCCTCTAACACCGGGGAGCTGTTTTTT. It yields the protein CASSELAGPSNTGELFF.

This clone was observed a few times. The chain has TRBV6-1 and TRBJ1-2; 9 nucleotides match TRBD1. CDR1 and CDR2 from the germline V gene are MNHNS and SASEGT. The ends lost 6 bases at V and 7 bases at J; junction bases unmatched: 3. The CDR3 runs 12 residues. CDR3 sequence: CASSGQGFGYTF. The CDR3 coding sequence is TGTGCCAGCAGCGGACAGGGGTTTGGCTACACCTTC.

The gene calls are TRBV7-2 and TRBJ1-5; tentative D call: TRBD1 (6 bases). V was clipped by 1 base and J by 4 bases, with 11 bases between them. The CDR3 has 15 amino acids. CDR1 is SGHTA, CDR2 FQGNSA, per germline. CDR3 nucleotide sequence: TGTGCCAGCAGCTTAGTGGACAGTAAAAATCAGCCCCAGCATTTT. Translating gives CASSLVDSKNQPQHF.

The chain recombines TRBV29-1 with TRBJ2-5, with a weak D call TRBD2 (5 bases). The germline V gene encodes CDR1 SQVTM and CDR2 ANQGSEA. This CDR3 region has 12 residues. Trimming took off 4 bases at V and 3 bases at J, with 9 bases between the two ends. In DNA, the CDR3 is TGCAGCGTTGCGGGGATTAAAGAGACCCAGTACTTC. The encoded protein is CSVAGIKETQYF.

The DNA of the CDR3 is TGTGCCAGCTCACCCAGGGGGCCTCAGAACACTGAAGCTTTCTTT. Translated, it gives CASSPRGPQNTEAFF. The V gene is TRBV18, the J gene TRBJ1-1; 8 nucleotides agree with TRBD1. V dropped 3 bases and J dropped 1; count of bases not matched to a gene: 4. This CDR3 spans 15 amino acids. Germline V CDR1 and CDR2: KGHSH, LQKENI.

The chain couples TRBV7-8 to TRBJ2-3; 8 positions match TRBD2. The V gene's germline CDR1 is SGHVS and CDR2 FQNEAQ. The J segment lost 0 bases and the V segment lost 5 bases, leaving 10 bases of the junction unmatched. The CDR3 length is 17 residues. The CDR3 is CASSPWSGGSSTDTQYF. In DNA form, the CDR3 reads TGTGCCAGCAGCCCATGGTCGGGGGGGTCTAGCACAGATACGCAGTATTTT. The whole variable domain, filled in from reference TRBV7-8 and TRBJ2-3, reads GAGVSQSPRYKVAKRGQDVALRCDPISGHVSLFWYQQALGQGPEFLTYFQNEAQLDKSGLPSDRFFAERPEGSVSTLKIQRTQQEDSAVYLCASSPWSGGSSTDTQYFGPGTRLTVL.

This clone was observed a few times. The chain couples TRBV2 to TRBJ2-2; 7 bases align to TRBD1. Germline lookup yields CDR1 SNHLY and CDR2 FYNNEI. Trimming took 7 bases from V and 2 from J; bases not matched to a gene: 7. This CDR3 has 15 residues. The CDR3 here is CASNPRTGNTGELFF. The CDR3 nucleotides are TGTGCCAGCAACCCTCGGACAGGCAACACCGGGGAGCTGTTTTTT. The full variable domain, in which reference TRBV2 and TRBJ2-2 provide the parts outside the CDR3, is EPEVTQTPSHQVTQMGQEVILRCVPISNHLYFYWYRQILGQKVEFLVSFYNNEISEKSEIFDDQFSVERPDGSNFTLKIRSTKLEDSAMYFCASNPRTGNTGELFFGEGSRLTVL.

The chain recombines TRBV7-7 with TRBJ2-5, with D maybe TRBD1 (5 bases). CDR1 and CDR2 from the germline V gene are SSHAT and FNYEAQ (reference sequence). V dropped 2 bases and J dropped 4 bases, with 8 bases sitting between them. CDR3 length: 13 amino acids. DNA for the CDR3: TGTGCCAGCAGCTTATATGGGGCAGAGACCCAGTACTTC. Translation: CASSLYGAETQYF. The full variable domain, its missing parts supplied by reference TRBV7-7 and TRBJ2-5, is GAGVSQSPRYKVTKRGQDVTLRCDPISSHATLYWYQQALGQGPEFLTYFNYEAQPDKSGLPSDRFSAERPEGSISTLTIQRTEQRDSAMYRCASSLYGAETQYFGPGTRLLVL.

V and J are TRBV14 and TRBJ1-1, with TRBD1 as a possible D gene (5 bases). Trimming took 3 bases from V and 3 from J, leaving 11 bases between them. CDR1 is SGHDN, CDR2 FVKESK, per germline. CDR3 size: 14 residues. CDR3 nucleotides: TGTGCCAGCAGCCAGCTTCCGGGGGACACTGAAGCTTTCTTT. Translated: CASSQLPGDTEAFF. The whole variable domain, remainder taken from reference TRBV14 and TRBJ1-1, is EAGVTQFPSHSVIEKGQTVTLRCDPISGHDNLYWYRRVMGKEIKFLLHFVKESKQDESGMPNNRFLAERTGGTYSTLKVQPAELEDSGVYFCASSQLPGDTEAFFGQGTRLTVV.

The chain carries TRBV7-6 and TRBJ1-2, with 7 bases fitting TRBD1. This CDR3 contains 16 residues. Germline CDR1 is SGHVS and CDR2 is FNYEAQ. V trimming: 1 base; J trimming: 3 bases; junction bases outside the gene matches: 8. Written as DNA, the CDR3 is TGTGCCAGCAGCTTAGGGGACAGACCCTCCGACTATGGCTACACCTTC. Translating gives CASSLGDRPSDYGYTF. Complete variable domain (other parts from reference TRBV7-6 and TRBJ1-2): GAGVSQSPRYKVTKRGQDVALRCDPISGHVSLYWYRQALGQGPEFLTYFNYEAQQDKSGLPNDRFSAERPEGSISTLTIQRTEQRDSAMYRCASSLGDRPSDYGYTFGSGTRLTVV.

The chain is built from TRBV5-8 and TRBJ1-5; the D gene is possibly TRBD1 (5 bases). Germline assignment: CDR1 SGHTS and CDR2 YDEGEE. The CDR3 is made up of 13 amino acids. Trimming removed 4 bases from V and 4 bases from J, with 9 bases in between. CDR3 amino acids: CASSRPGNQPQHF. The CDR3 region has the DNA TGTGCCAGCAGCAGACCAGGGAATCAGCCCCAGCATTTT.

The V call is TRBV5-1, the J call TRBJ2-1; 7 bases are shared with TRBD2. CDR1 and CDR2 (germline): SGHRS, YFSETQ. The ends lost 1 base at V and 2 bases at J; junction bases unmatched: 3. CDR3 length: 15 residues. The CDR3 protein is CASSLPSGAYNEQFF. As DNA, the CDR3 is TGCGCCAGCAGCTTGCCCAGCGGGGCCTACAATGAGCAGTTCTTC.

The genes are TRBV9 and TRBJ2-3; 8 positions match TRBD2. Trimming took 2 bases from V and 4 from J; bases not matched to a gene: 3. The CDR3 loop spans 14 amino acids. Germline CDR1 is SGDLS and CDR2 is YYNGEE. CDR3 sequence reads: CASSVSGGADTQYF. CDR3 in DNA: TGTGCCAGCAGCGTTTCCGGGGGGGCAGATACGCAGTATTTT.

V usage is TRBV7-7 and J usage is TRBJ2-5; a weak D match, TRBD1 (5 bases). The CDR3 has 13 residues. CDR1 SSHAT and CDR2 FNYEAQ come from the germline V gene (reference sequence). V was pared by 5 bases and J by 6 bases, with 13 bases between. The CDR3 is CASSPSGPKTQYF. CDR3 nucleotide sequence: TGTGCCAGCAGCCCTTCAGGGCCCAAGACCCAGTACTTC.

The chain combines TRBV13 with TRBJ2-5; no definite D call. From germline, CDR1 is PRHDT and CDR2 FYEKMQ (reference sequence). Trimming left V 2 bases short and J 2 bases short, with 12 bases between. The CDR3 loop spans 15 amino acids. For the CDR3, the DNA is TGTGCCAGCAGCTTACAGATAACAAGACAAGAGACCCAGTACTTC. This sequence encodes CASSLQITRQETQYF.

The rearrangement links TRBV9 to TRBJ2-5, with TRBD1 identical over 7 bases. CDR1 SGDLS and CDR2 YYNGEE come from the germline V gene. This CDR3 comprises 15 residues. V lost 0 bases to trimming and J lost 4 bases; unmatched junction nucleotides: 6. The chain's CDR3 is CASSVEIRGRETQYF. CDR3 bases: TGTGCCAGCAGCGTAGAGATCAGGGGGAGAGAGACCCAGTACTTC.

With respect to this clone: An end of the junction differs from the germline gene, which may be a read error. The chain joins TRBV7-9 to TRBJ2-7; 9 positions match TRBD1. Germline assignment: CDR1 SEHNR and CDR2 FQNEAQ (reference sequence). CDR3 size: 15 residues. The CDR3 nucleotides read TGTTCCAGCAGAGACCACAGGGGGCTGGGGTACGAGCAGTACTTC. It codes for CSSRDHRGLGYEQYF.

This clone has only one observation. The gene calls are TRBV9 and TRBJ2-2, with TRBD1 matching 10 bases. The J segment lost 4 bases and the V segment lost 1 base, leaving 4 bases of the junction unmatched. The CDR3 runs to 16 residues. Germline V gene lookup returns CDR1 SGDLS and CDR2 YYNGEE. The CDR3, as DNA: TGTGCCAGCAGCGTACCCAGGACAGGGGGCACCGGGGAGCTGTTTTTT. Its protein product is CASSVPRTGGTGELFF.

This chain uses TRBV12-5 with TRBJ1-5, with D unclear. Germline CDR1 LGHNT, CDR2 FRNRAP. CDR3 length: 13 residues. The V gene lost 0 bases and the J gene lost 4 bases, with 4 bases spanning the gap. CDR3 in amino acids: CASGLVLNQPQHF. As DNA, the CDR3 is TGTGCTAGTGGTTTGGTACTTAATCAGCCCCAGCATTTT.

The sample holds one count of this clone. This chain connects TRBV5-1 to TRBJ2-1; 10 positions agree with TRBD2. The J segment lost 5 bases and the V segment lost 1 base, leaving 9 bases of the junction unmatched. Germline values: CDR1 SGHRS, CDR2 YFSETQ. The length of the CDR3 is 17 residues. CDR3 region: CASSLSRASGGDNEQFF. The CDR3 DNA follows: TGCGCCAGCAGCTTGAGTCGGGCTAGCGGGGGAGACAATGAGCAGTTCTTC. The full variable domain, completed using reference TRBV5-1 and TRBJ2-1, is KAGVTQTPRYLIKTRGQQVTLSCSPISGHRSVSWYQQTPGQGLQFLFEYFSETQRNKGNFPGRFSGRQFSNSRSEMNVSTLELGDSALYLCASSLSRASGGDNEQFFGPGTRLTVL.

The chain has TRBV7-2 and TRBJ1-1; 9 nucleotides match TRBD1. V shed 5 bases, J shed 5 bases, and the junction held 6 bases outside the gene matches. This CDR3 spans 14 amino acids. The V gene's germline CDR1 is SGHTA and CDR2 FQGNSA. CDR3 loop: CASSIQGAVTEAFF. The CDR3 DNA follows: TGTGCCAGCAGCATACAGGGGGCGGTTACTGAAGCTTTCTTT.

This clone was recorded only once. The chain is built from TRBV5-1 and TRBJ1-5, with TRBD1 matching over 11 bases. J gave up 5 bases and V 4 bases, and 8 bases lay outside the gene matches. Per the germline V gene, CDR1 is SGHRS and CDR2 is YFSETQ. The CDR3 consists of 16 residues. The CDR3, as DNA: TGCGCCAGCAGCCCCGGGGGGACAGGGGGTCATCAGCCCCAGCATTTT. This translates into CASSPGGTGGHQPQHF.

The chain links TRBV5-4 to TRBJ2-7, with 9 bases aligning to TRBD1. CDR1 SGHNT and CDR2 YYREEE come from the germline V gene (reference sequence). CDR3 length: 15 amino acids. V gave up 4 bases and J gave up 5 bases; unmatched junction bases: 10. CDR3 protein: CASSRWDRVIHEQYV. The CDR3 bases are TGTGCCAGCAGCAGATGGGACAGGGTAATACACGAGCAGTACGTC.

Here the CDR3 reads CASSSDTEKLFF. CDR3 DNA: TGCGCCAGCAGCTCCGATACAGAAAAACTGTTTTTT. V is TRBV5-1 and J is TRBJ1-4; no reliable D call. The V gene lost 3 bases and the J gene lost 8 bases, with 8 bases spanning the gap. The germline V gene has CDR1 SGHRS and CDR2 YFSETQ. The CDR3 covers 12 residues.

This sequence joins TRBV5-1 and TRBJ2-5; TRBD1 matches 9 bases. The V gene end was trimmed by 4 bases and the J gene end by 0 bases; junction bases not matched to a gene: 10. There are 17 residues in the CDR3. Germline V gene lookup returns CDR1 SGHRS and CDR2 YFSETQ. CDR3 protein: CASSVGQGQPHQETQYF. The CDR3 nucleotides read TGCGCCAGCAGCGTGGGACAGGGACAACCACACCAAGAGACCCAGTACTTC.

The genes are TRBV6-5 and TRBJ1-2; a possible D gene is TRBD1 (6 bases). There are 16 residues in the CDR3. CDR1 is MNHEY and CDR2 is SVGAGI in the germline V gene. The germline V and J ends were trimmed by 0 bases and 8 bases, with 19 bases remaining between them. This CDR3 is CASSYSRVRGLRGYTF. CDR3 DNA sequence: TGTGCCAGCAGTTACTCGAGGGTCAGGGGATTAAGAGGCTACACCTTC.

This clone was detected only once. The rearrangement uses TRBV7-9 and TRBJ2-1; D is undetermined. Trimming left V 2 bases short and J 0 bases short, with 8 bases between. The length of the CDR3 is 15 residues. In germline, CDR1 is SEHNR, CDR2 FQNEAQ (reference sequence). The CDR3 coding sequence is TGTGCCAGCAGCTTACGGCTAGACTCCTACAATGAGCAGTTCTTC. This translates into CASSLRLDSYNEQFF. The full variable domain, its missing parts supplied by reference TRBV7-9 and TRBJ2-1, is DTGVSQNPRHKITKRGQNVTFRCDPISEHNRLYWYRQTLGQGPEFLTYFQNEAQLEKSRLLSDRFSAERPKGSFSTLEIQRTEQGDSAMYLCASSLRLDSYNEQFFGPGTRLTVL.

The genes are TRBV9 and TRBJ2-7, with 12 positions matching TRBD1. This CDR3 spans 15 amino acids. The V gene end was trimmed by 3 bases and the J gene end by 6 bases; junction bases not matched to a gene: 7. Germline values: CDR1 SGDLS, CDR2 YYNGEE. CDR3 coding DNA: TGTGCCAGCAGCGCGCCGGGACAGGGGGCAATCGAGCAGTACGTC. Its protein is CASSAPGQGAIEQYV.

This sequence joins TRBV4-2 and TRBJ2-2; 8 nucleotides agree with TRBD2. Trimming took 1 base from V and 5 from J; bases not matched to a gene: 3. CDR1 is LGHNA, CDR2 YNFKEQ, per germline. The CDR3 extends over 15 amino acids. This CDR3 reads CASSQGQRGTGELFF. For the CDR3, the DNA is TGTGCCAGCAGCCAAGGCCAGCGGGGGACCGGGGAGCTGTTTTTT.

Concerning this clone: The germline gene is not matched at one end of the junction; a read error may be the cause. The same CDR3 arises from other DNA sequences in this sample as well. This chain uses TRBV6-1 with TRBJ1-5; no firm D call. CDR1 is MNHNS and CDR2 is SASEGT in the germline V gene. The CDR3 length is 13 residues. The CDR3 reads CAVTVGVNQPQHF. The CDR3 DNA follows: TGTGCCGTAACCGTGGGAGTCAATCAGCCCCAGCACTTT.

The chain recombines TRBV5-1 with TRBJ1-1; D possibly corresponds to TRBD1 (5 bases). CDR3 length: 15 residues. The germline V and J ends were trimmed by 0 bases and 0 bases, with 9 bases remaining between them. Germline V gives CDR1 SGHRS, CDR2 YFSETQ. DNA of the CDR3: TGCGCCAGCAGCTTGGAGCAGGGCTTGAACACTGAAGCTTTCTTT. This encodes CASSLEQGLNTEAFF.

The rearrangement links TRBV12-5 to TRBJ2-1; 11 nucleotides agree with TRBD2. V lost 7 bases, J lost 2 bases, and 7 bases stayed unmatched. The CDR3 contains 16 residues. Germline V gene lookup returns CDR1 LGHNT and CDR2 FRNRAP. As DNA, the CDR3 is TGTGCTAGTGCCCCACTAGCGGGAGCCGCCTACAATGAGCAGTTCTTC. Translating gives CASAPLAGAAYNEQFF.